A single sample gave rise to the 21 T cell receptor beta chains below, sequenced in a study of cytomegalovirus exposure and HLA in healthy donors. PCR amplification relied on 60 Vbeta primers (plus 13 Jbeta primers). Clones were read by immunoSEQ multiplex PCR, and TCRdb kept only the in-frame ones, dropping some. The sample includes roughly 65,000 clones, about 82% of them seen just once. The specimen sequenced was PBMCs. These receptors originate from a woman aged 30 to 39 in good health and CMV-seronegative.

This chain connects TRBV6-1 to TRBJ1-2; 8 bases agree with TRBD1. CDR1 and CDR2 from the germline V gene are MNHNS and SASEGT. J lost 4 bases, V lost 3 bases, and 10 bases had no gene match. CDR3 size: 16 residues. The CDR3 DNA reads as TGTGCCAGCAGTGATCTGAGACAGGGGCCCCTCTATGGCTACACCTTC. Its translation is CASSDLRQGPLYGYTF.

As regards this clone: The junction departs from germline at one end; a sequencing error may be responsible. V and J are TRBV10-1 and TRBJ2-3, with 9 bases fitting TRBD2. The germline V gene has CDR1 WNHNN and CDR2 SYGVQD (reference sequence). The CDR3 totals 14 residues. CDR3 DNA sequence: TGCGCCAGCAGCGTCGGGACTAGCAAAGATACGCAGTATTTT. It encodes CASSVGTSKDTQYF.

This chain connects TRBV14 to TRBJ1-1; D call uncertain. The germline gives CDR1 SGHDN, CDR2 FVKESK. V lost 5 bases to trimming and J lost 3 bases, with 19 bases between them. This CDR3 has 16 residues. The CDR3 region is CASSSRERSGHTEAFF. CDR3 DNA sequence: TGTGCCAGCAGCTCTAGGGAGCGGTCCGGACACACTGAAGCTTTCTTT.

The V and J genes are TRBV2 and TRBJ1-1; D perhaps matches TRBD1 (5 bases). Trimming shortened V by 7 bases and J by 2 bases, and 11 bases separated the two germline ends. The CDR3 has 13 residues. Germline CDR1 SNHLY, CDR2 FYNNEI. As DNA, the CDR3 is TGTGCCAGCACGATTCAGGGAAACACTGAAGCTTTCTTT. Translating gives CASTIQGNTEAFF.

The rearrangement links TRBV2 to TRBJ2-1, with D unclear. Trimming took 4 bases from V and 4 from J, leaving 23 bases between them. CDR1 SNHLY and CDR2 FYNNEI come from the germline V gene. There are 18 residues in the CDR3. The CDR3 DNA reads TGTGCCAGCAGTGTAGGAGTCCGAAGATCTCGCCTTTACAATGAGCAGTTCTTC. It is translated as CASSVGVRRSRLYNEQFF.

The V call is TRBV7-9, the J call TRBJ1-5; D perhaps matches TRBD1 (6 bases). The germline CDR1 and CDR2 sequences are SEHNR and FQNEAQ (reference sequence). The CDR3 has 14 residues. With 3 bases removed from V and 2 bases from J, the gap between germline ends came to 8 bases. The CDR3 is CASSFAGGNQPQHF. In DNA form, the CDR3 reads TGTGCCAGCAGCTTCGCAGGGGGCAATCAGCCCCAGCATTTT.

The V call is TRBV5-6, the J call TRBJ2-2; possibly TRBD2 for D (6 bases). Deletions cut 2 bases from V and 6 bases from J, with 8 bases between. This CDR3 is built from 13 residues. From germline, CDR1 is SGHDT and CDR2 YYEEEE. The CDR3 sequence: CASSLTSSGELFF. In DNA, the CDR3 is TGTGCCAGCAGCTTAACTAGCTCCGGGGAGCTGTTTTTT.

The V call is TRBV30, the J call TRBJ2-7; no clear D. Trimming pared 5 bases from V and 5 bases from J, leaving 16 bases between. The V gene's germline CDR1 is GTSNPN and CDR2 SVGIG (reference sequence). CDR3 length: 13 amino acids. CDR3 region: CAWGSLRVNEQYF. The CDR3 DNA is TGTGCCTGGGGGTCCCTCCGGGTGAACGAGCAGTACTTC.

The J gene is TRBJ1-6, the V gene TRBV7-2; D perhaps matches TRBD1 (5 bases). CDR3 length equals 17 residues. The V end lost 5 bases, the J end lost 6 bases, and 20 bases lay between the germline ends. The germline V gene encodes CDR1 SGHTA and CDR2 FQGNSA. In DNA, the CDR3 is TGTGCCAGCAGCCGCGCCTTCGGAGGGACGAGTAATTCACCCCTCCACTTT. Translation: CASSRAFGGTSNSPLHF.

The J gene is TRBJ2-1, the V gene TRBV10-3; 10 nucleotides line up with TRBD1. This CDR3 spans 15 amino acids. V lost 9 bases, J lost 7 bases, and 12 bases stayed unmatched. CDR1 is ENHRY, CDR2 SYGVKD, per germline. This chain's CDR3 is CAIRDRDRGINEQFF. CDR3 nucleotide sequence: TGTGCCATTAGGGACCGGGACAGGGGAATAAATGAGCAGTTCTTC.

The chain uses TRBV20-1 and TRBJ1-4, with D possibly being TRBD1 (6 bases). The CDR3 consists of 11 residues. Trimming left V 5 bases short and J 8 bases short, with 9 bases between. Germline CDR1 reads DFQATT; CDR2 reads SNEGSKA (reference sequence). CDR3 sequence reads: CSAVTGEKLFF. The CDR3 DNA follows: TGCAGTGCTGTAACAGGGGAAAAACTGTTTTTT.

The chain combines TRBV4-1 with TRBJ2-7; TRBD1 is a possible D gene (6 bases). The germline CDR1 and CDR2 sequences are MGHRA and YSYEKL. V was shortened by 4 bases and J by 2 bases, with 15 bases between the two germline ends. The CDR3 contains 15 residues. The CDR3: CASSPSQGPTYEQYF. CDR3 DNA: TGCGCCAGCAGCCCTTCACAGGGTCCCACCTACGAGCAGTACTTC.

In nucleotides, the CDR3 is TGTGCCAGCAGCTGTATAACAGGGTCTTGCGGCTACACCTTC. Protein: CASSCITGSCGYTF. The gene calls are TRBV7-3 and TRBJ1-2; D perhaps matches TRBD1 (6 bases). This CDR3 spans 14 amino acids. Germline CDR1 SGHTA, CDR2 FQGTGA. V was clipped by 4 bases and J by 8 bases, with 17 bases between them.

V gene TRBV30 combines with J gene TRBJ2-7; TRBD1 agrees at 7 bases. The CDR3 sequence is 11 residues long. V shed 5 bases, J shed 3 bases, and the junction held 1 base outside the gene matches. Per the germline V gene, CDR1 is GTSNPN and CDR2 is SVGIG (reference sequence). The DNA for the CDR3 is TGTGCCTGGGGGGACAGCTACGAGCAGTACTTC. Translating it yields CAWGDSYEQYF.

The rearrangement uses TRBV10-2 and TRBJ1-5; D may be TRBD1 (6 bases). The CDR3 consists of 13 residues. Germline V CDR1 and CDR2: WSHSY, SAAADI. With 6 bases removed from V and 7 bases from J, the gap between germline ends came to 13 bases. The CDR3 spells CASRDGQNQPQHF. The CDR3 DNA sequence: TGCGCCAGCAGAGACGGACAGAACCAGCCCCAGCATTTT.

This chain joins TRBV4-2 and TRBJ2-3, with D possibly matching TRBD2 (5 bases). Germline assignment: CDR1 LGHNA and CDR2 YNFKEQ. V lost 5 bases to trimming and J lost 0 bases, with 18 bases between them. The CDR3 is 17 amino acids. The CDR3 DNA reads TGTGCCAGCAGCAGGAGAGCCGTTAGCGCTAGCACAGATACGCAGTATTTT. Translated, it gives CASSRRAVSASTDTQYF.

This clone turned up a few times. The chain links TRBV2 to TRBJ2-7, with D possibly TRBD2 on 6 matching bases. V was shortened by 7 bases and J by 0 bases, with 13 bases between the two germline ends. In germline, CDR1 is SNHLY, CDR2 FYNNEI. The CDR3 consists of 14 residues. CDR3 bases: TGTGCCAGCAAGAGGCGGGATGTCTCCTACGAGCAGTACTTC. It yields the protein CASKRRDVSYEQYF.

The chain couples TRBV5-4 to TRBJ2-7; TRBD2 matches at 7 bases. V lost 0 bases to trimming and J lost 1 base; unmatched junction nucleotides: 1. Germline values: CDR1 SGHNT, CDR2 YYREEE (reference sequence). The CDR3 consists of 14 residues. Here the CDR3 reads CASSLGRGSYEQYF. CDR3 DNA sequence: TGTGCCAGCAGCTTGGGGCGGGGGTCCTACGAGCAGTACTTC.

In its sample, this clone ranks as medium-sized. This sequence joins TRBV10-2 and TRBJ1-1, with 9 bases fitting TRBD1. Germline CDR1 reads WSHSY; CDR2 reads SAAADI. The CDR3 spans 18 residues. The trim removed 2 bases at V and 1 base at J, leaving 11 bases unmatched. Here the CDR3 reads CASSESETGGITNTEAFF. In DNA form, the CDR3 reads TGCGCCAGCAGTGAGAGTGAGACAGGGGGAATCACGAACACTGAAGCTTTCTTT.

The chain is built from TRBV5-5 and TRBJ1-1; TRBD1 might be the D (5 bases). V lost 0 bases, J lost 4 bases, and 10 bases lay in between. Germline loops: CDR1 SGHKS, CDR2 YYEKEE (reference sequence). The CDR3 is 14 residues long. In DNA form, the CDR3 reads TGTGCCAGCAGCTTGGACCAGGGTGGCACTGAAGCTTTCTTT. Amino acid sequence: CASSLDQGGTEAFF.

V is TRBV28 and J is TRBJ2-5; D gene unclear. Germline V CDR1 and CDR2: MDHEN, SYDVKM. V was pared by 3 bases and J by 1 base, with 12 bases between. CDR3 length: 15 residues. Written as DNA, the CDR3 is TGTGCCAGCAGTTTTTATTCAGACATCCAAGAGACCCAGTACTTC. Translated: CASSFYSDIQETQYF. The variable domain in full, completed from reference TRBV28 and TRBJ2-5, reads DVKVTQSSRYLVKRTGEKVFLECVQDMDHENMFWYRQDPGLGLRLIYFSYDVKMKEKGDIPEGYSVSREKKERFSLILESASTNQTSMYLCASSFYSDIQETQYFGPGTRLLVL.